These T cell receptor beta chains were read from a single sample in a study of vaccination effects on CD4 cells after COVID-19. These receptors have no identified antigens. TCRdb's table, derived via immunoSEQ multiplex PCR, lists solely in-frame clones and lacks some. The sample yields tens of thousands of clones, around three quarters seen once. The sequencing here drew on CD4+ T cells from PBMCs cultured with HCoV-229E spike peptides, taken after COVID-19 vaccination. The receptors originated from a human donor who received a COVID-19 vaccine. Each CDR3 is given with its conserved first and last residue. A D gene is named only where the DNA matches it firmly. Not every row has a clone size; where given, it reads once, few, many or a size class.

J: TRBJ2-5; D: TRBD1; size: few; V: TRBV6-2/TRBV6-3; DNA: TGTGCCAGCAGTTATTCTCCAGGGGGCAGTCCGGAGACCCAGTACTTC; CDR3: CASSYSPGGSPETQYF
J: TRBJ1-2; D: TRBD1; size: few; V: TRBV5-1; DNA: TGCGCCAGCAGCTTTCAGCCGACAGGGAATGGCTACACCTTC; CDR3: CASSFQPTGNGYTF
J: TRBJ2-2; D: -; size: few; V: TRBV4-3; DNA: TGCGCCAGCAGCCATACATGGAGCGCCGGGGAGCTGTTTTTT; CDR3: CASSHTWSAGELFF
J: TRBJ2-3; D: -; size: -; V: TRBV10-3; DNA: TGTGCCATCAGTGAGTCCCGTAGCACAGATACGCAGTATTTT; CDR3: CAISESRSTDTQYF
J: TRBJ1-5; D: -; size: once; V: TRBV30; DNA: TGTGCCTGGAGTGTACGGCAGGGGAGAGGTAATCAGCCCCAGCATTTT; CDR3: CAWSVRQGRGNQPQHF
J: TRBJ1-6; D: -; size: few; V: TRBV6-1; DNA: TGTGCCAGCAGTGATCAAGGGGTCGGTTCACCCCTCCACTTT; CDR3: CASSDQGVGSPLHF
J: TRBJ2-1; D: -; size: -; V: TRBV7-3; DNA: TGTGCCAGCAGCCGGGACTCCGGTAAGGGTGAGCAGTTCTTC; CDR3: CASSRDSGKGEQFF
J: TRBJ1-3; D: TRBD1; size: -; V: TRBV5-1; DNA: TGCGCCAGCAGCGCCGGGACAGCAAGCTCTGGAAACACCATATATTTT; CDR3: CASSAGTASSGNTIYF
J: TRBJ2-3; D: -; size: -; V: TRBV6-4; DNA: TGTGCCAGCAGTGTTGCCTCGACAGATACGCAGTATTTT; CDR3: CASSVASTDTQYF
J: TRBJ2-2; D: TRBD2; size: -; V: TRBV5-1; DNA: TGCGCCAGCAGCCAAGGCGGGGGACCGGCGGGGGAGCTGTTTTTT; CDR3: CASSQGGGPAGELFF
J: TRBJ2-1; D: TRBD2; size: -; V: TRBV29-1; DNA: TGCAGCGTTGAAGATGGGAGCGGGGGGGCCTACAATGAGCAGTTCTTC; CDR3: CSVEDGSGGAYNEQFF
J: TRBJ2-3; D: -; size: few; V: TRBV7-9; DNA: TGTGCCAGCAGCTTTACGGGGTTTTCGAATACGCAGTATTTT; CDR3: CASSFTGFSNTQYF